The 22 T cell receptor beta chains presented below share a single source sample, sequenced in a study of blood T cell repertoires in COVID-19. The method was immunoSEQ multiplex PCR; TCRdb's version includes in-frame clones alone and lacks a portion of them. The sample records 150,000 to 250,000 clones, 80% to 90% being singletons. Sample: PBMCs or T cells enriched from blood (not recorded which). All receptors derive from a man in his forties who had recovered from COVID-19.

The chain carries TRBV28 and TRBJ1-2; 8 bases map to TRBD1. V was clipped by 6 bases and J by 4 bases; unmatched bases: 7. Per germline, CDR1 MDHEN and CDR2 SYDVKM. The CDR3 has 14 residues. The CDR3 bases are TGTGCCAGCAGGCCGACAGGGGAGGCCTATGGCTACACCTTC. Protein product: CASRPTGEAYGYTF.

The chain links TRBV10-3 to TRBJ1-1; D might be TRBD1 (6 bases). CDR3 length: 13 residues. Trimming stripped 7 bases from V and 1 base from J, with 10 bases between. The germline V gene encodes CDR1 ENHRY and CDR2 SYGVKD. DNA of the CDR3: TGTGCCATCAAGGGACAAACGAACACTGAAGCTTTCTTT. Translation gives CAIKGQTNTEAFF.

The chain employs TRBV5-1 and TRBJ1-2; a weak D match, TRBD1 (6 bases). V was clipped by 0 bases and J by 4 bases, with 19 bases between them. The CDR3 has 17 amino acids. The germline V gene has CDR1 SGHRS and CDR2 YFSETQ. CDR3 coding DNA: TGCGCCAGCAGCTTGGGGTCCGAGGGACATAGGACCTATGGCTACACCTTC. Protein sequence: CASSLGSEGHRTYGYTF.

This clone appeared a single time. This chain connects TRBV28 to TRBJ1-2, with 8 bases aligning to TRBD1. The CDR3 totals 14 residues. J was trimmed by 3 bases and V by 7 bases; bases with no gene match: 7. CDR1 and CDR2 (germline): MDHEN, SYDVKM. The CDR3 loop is CASKPSDRDYGYTF. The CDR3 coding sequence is TGTGCCAGCAAGCCTTCGGACAGGGACTATGGCTACACCTTC.

The chain's CDR3 is CASTVYSNQPQHF. DNA of the CDR3: TGTGCCAGCACAGTATATAGCAATCAGCCCCAGCATTTT. V usage is TRBV6-5 and J usage is TRBJ1-5, with unresolved D. The CDR3 totals 13 residues. Per the germline V gene, CDR1 is MNHEY and CDR2 is SVGAGI. Trimming pared 7 bases from V and 0 bases from J, leaving 7 bases between.

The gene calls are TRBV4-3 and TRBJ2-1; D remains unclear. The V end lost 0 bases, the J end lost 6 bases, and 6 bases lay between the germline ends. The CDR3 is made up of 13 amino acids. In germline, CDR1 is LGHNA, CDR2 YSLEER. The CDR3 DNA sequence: TGCGCCAGCAGCCAAGAATCCAGCAATGAGCAGTTCTTC. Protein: CASSQESSNEQFF.

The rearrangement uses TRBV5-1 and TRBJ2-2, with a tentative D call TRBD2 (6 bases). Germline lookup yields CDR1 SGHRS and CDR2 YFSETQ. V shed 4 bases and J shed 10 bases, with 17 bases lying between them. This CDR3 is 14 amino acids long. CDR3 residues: CASSPRDSQVELFF. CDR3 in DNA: TGCGCCAGCAGCCCCCGGGACTCCCAAGTGGAGCTGTTTTTT.

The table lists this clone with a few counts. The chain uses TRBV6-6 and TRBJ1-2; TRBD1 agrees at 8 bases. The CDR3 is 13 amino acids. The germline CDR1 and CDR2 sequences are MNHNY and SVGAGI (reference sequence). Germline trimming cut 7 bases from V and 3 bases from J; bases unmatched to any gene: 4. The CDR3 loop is CASIPTGDYGYTF. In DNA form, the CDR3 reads TGTGCCAGCATTCCGACAGGGGACTATGGCTACACCTTC.

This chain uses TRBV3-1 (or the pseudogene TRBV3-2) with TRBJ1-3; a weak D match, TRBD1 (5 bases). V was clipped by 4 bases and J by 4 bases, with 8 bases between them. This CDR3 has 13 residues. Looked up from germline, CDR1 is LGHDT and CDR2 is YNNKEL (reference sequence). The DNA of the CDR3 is TGTGCCAGCAGCCCAGGGTTCGGAAACACCATATATTTT. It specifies CASSPGFGNTIYF.

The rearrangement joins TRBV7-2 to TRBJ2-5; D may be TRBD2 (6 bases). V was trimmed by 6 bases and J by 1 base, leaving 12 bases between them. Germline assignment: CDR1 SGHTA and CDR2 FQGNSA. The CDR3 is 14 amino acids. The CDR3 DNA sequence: TGTGCCAGCAGGCGGGGCCGGGTCCAAGAGACCCAGTACTTC. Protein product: CASRRGRVQETQYF. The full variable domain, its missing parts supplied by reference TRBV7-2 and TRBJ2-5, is GAGVSQSPSNKVTEKGKDVELRCDPISGHTALYWYRQSLGQGLEFLIYFQGNSAPDKSGLPSDRFSAERTGGSVSTLTIQRTQQEDSAVYLCASRRGRVQETQYFGPGTRLLVL.

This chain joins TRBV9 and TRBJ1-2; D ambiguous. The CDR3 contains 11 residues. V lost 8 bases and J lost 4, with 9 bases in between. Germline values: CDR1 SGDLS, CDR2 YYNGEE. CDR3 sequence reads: CASGGLYGYTF. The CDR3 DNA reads TGTGCCAGTGGCGGTCTCTATGGCTACACCTTC.

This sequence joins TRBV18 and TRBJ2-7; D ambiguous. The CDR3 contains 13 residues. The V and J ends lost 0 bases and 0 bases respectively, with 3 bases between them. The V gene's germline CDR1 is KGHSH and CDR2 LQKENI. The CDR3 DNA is TGTGCCAGCTCACCACCCGGCTCCTACGAGCAGTACGTC. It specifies CASSPPGSYEQYV.

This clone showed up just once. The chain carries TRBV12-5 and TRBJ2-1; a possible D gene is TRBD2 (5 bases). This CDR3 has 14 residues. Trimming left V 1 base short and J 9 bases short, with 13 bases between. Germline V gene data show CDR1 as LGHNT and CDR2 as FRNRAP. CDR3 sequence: CASGLDASAGEQFF. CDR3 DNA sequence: TGTGCTAGTGGTTTGGACGCTAGTGCGGGTGAGCAGTTCTTC.

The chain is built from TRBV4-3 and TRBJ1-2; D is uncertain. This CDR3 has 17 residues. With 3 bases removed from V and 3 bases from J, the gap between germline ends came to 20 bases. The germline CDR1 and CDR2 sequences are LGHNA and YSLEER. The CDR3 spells CASSQDRREADHYGYTF. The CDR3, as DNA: TGCGCCAGCAGCCAGGACCGCCGGGAGGCCGACCACTATGGCTACACCTTC.

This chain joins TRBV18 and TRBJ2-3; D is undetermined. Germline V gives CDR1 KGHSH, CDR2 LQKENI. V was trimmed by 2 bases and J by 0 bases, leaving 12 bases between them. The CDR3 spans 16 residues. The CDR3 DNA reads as TGTGCCAGCTCACCAAGTTTATTGACTAGCACAGATACGCAGTATTTT. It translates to CASSPSLLTSTDTQYF. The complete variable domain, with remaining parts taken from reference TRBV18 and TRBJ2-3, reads NAGVMQNPRHLVRRRGQEARLRCSPMKGHSHVYWYRQLPEEGLKFMVYLQKENIIDESGMPKERFSAEFPKEGPSILRIQQVVRGDSAAYFCASSPSLLTSTDTQYFGPGTRLTVL.

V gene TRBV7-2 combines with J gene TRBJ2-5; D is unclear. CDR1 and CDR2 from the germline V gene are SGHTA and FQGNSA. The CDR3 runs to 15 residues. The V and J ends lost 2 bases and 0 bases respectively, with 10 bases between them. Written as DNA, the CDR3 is TGTGCCAGCAGCTTAATGGGCCCGTACCAAGAGACCCAGTACTTC. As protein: CASSLMGPYQETQYF.

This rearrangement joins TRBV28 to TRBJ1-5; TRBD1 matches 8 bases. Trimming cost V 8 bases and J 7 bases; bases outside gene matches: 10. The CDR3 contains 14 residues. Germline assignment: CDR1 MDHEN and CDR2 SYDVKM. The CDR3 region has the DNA TGTGCCAGCCGCAGAGCAGGGGGCGGGCAGCCCCAGCATTTT. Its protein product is CASRRAGGGQPQHF.

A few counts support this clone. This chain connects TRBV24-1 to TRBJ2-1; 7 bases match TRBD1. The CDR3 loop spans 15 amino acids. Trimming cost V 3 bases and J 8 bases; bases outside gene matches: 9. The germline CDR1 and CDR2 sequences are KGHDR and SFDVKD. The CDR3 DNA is TGTGCCACCAGTGATAGTAGGGGGCCAGGGGATGAGCAGTTCTTC. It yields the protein CATSDSRGPGDEQFF.

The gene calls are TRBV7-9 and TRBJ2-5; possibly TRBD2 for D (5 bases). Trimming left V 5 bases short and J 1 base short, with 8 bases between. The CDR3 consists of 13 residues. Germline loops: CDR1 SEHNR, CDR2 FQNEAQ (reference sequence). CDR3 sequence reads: CASSPGSQETQYF. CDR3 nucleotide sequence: TGTGCCAGCAGCCCGGGATCCCAAGAGACCCAGTACTTC. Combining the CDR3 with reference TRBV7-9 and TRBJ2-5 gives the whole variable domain DTGVSQNPRHKITKRGQNVTFRCDPISEHNRLYWYRQTLGQGPEFLTYFQNEAQLEKSRLLSDRFSAERPKGSFSTLEIQRTEQGDSAMYLCASSPGSQETQYFGPGTRLLVL.

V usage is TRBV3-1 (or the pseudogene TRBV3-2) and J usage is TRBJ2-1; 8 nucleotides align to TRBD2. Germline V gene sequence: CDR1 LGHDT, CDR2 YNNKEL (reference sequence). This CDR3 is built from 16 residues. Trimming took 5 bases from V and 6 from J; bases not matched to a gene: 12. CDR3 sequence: CASSCPTAGAFNEQFF. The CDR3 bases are TGTGCCAGCAGCTGTCCGACAGCGGGAGCTTTCAATGAGCAGTTCTTC.

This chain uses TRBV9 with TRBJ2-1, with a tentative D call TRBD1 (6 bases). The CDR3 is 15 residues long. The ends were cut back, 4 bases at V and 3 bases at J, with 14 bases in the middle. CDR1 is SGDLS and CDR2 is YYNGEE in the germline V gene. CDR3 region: CASSKTGFLYNEQFF. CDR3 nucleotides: TGTGCCAGCAGCAAAACAGGGTTTCTCTACAATGAGCAGTTCTTC.

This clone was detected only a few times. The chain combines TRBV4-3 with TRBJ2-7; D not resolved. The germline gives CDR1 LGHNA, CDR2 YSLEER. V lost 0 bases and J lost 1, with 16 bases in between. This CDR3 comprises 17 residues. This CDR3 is CASSQDLTVGRSYEQYF. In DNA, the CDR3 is TGCGCCAGCAGCCAAGATCTTACAGTAGGAAGGTCCTACGAGCAGTACTTC.